This T cell receptor (beta chain) was obtained from a study of T cell changes during pregnancy in multiple sclerosis. This table comes from immunoSEQ multiplex PCR, and its TCRdb copy is limited to in-frame clones, with some not included. The table lists under 60,000 clones, less than 95% of them singletons. The CDR3 spans 14 residues. V lost 2 bases and J 3 bases, leaving 12 bases between the germline ends. Germline values: CDR1 SGDLS, CDR2 YYNGEE. This clone was detected once. The rearrangement links TRBV9 to TRBJ2-7; possibly TRBD2 for D (6 bases). The source was CD4+ T cells from peripheral blood mononuclear cells, collected in the third trimester of pregnancy. The clonotype comes from a female donor with multiple sclerosis, enrolled in a pregnancy study. CDR3 loop: CASSVGDFNYEQYF. The CDR3 nucleotides read TGTGCCAGCAGCGTGGGGGACTTCAACTACGAGCAGTACTTC.